This TCR beta chain was recovered during a study of blood T cell repertoires in COVID-19. Germline CDR1 MNHEY, CDR2 SVGAGI. This CDR3 spans 14 amino acids. Between the trimmed V and J ends, which lost 5 bases and 1 base, there was a span of 9 bases. Study processing details: Nucleated cell number was recorded as an estimate derived from reference gene primer amplification. Produced via immunoSEQ multiplex PCR; TCRdb's table is partial and in-frame only. V and J calls and clone size are those listed in that table; D and trimming were worked out from the DNA. The sample includes around 80,000 clones, 70% to 80% of them seen just once.

The source material was peripheral blood. The origin of this receptor is a man aged 50-59 years with active or convalescent COVID-19. V gene TRBV6-5 combines with J gene TRBJ1-3; D might be TRBD1 (6 bases). In nucleotides, the CDR3 is TGTGCCAGCAGTCAGACAGGATCTGGAAACACCATATATTTT. This gives the protein CASSQTGSGNTIYF.